In its sample, the clone carrying this T cell receptor (beta chain) was seen once. Its antigen is still unknown. The source of the sample is a study of PD-L1 blockade in urothelial cancer. The repertoire was sequenced with immunoSEQ multiplex PCR; TCRdb's copy has only in-frame clones and lacks some. Of around 100,000 clones detected, 80% to 90% appear once; the ten largest clones hold roughly 2%. The CDR3 loop spans 16 amino acids. Per the germline V gene, CDR1 is MGHRA and CDR2 is YSYEKL. The V end lost 0 bases, the J end lost 4 bases, and 15 bases lay between the germline ends. The study, taken as a whole, reports: Tumor-associated clones in blood expanded more at 3 weeks in durable-benefit patients.

Time point in this sample: pretreatment peripheral blood. Patients had urothelial carcinoma that was locally advanced or metastatic. The V gene is TRBV4-1, the J gene TRBJ1-2, with no clear D. Sequences were derived from PBMCs, sampled around atezolizumab (anti-PD-L1) treatment. The clonotype was recovered from a man aged 60 to 75 with urothelial cancer. The CDR3: CASSQDGQEVGYGYTF. CDR3 bases: TGCGCCAGCAGCCAAGATGGGCAGGAGGTAGGCTATGGCTACACCTTC.